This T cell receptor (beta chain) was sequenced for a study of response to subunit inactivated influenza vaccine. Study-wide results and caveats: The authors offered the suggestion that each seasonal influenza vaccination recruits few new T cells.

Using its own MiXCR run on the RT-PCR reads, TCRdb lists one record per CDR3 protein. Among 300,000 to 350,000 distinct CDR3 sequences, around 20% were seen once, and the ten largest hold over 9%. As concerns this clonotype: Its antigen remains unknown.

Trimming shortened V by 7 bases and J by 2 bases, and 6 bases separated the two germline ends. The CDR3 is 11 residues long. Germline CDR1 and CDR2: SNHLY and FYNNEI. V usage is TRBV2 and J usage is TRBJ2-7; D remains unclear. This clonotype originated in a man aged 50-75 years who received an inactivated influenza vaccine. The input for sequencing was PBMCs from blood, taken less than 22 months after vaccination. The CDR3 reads CASTGAYEQYF. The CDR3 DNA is TGTGCCAGCACAGGAGCCTACGAGCAGTACTTC.